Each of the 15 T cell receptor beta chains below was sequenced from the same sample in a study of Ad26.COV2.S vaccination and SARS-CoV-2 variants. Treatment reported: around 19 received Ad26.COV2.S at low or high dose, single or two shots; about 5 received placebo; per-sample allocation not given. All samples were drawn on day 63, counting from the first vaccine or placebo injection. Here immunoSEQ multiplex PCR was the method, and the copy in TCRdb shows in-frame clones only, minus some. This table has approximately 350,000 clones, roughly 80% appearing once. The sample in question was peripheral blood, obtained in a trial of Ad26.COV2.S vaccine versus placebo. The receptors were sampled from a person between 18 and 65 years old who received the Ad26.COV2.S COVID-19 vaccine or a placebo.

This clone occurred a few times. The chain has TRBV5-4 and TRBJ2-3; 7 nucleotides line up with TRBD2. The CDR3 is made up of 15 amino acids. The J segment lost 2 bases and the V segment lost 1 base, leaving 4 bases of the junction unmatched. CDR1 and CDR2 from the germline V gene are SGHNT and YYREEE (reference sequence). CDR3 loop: CASSLSGIYTDTQYF. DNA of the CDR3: TGTGCCAGCAGCTTGAGCGGGATTTACACAGATACGCAGTATTTT.

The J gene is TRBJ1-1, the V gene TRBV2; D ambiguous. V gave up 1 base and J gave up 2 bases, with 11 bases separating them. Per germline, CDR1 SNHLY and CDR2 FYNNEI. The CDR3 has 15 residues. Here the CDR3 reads CASSEVQGRNTEAFF. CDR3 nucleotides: TGTGCCAGCAGTGAAGTACAAGGTAGAAACACTGAAGCTTTCTTT.

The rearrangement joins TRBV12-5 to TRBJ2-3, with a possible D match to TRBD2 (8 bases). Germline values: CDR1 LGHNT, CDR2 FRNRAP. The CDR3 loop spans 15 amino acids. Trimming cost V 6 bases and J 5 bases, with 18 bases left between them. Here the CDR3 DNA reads TGTGCTAGTGGGGACGACAGGGCGGGGGGAGATACGCAGTATTTT. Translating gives CASGDDRAGGDTQYF. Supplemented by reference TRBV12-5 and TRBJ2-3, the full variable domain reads DARVTQTPRHKVTEMGQEVTMRCQPILGHNTVFWYRQTMMQGLELLAYFRNRAPLDDSGMPKDRFSAEMPDATLATLKIQPSEPRDSAVYFCASGDDRAGGDTQYFGPGTRLTVL.

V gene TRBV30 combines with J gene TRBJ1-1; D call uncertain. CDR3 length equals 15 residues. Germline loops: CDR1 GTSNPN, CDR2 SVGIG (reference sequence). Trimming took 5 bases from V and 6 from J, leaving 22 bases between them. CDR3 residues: CAWGDKTTQGPEAFF. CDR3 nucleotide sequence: TGTGCCTGGGGGGATAAGACTACCCAAGGGCCTGAAGCTTTCTTT.

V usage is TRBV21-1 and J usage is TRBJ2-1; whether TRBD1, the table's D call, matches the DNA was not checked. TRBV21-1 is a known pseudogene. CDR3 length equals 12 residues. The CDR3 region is CASIFGAPFQFF. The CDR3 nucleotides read TGTGCCAGCATTTTTGGGGCACCTTTTCAGTTCTTC.

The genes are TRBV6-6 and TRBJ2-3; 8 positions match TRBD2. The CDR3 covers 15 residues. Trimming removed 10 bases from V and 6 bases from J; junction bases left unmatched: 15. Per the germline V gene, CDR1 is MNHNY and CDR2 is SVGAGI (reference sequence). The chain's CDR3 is CATSRAGGSVDTQYF. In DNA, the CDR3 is TGTGCCACTTCCCGCGCGGGAGGTTCCGTGGATACGCAGTATTTT.

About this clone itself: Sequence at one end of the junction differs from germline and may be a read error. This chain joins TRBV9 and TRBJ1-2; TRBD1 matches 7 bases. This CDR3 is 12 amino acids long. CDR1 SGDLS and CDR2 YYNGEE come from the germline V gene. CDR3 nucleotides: TGTGCCAGCAGCGTACAGGGGGTATCAGTCGCCTTC. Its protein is CASSVQGVSVAF.

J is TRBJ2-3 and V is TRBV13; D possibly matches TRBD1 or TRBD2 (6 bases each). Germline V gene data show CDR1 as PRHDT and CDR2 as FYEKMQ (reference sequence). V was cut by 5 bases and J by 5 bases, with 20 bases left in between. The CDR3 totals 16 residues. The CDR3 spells CASSPGPGARGDTQYF. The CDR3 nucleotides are TGTGCCAGCAGCCCGGGCCCGGGGGCGCGGGGAGATACGCAGTATTTT.

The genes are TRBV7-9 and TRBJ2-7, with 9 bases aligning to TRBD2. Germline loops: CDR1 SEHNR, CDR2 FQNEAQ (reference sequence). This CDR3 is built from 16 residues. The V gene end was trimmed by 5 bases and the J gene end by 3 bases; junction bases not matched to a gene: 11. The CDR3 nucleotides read TGTGCCAGCAGCCTGGATAGCGGGGGCTCCGACTACGAGCAGTACTTC. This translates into CASSLDSGGSDYEQYF.

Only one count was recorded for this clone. In nucleotides, the CDR3 is TGCAGCCATACAGGGGGTGGCTACAATGAGCAGTTCTTC. Residues: CSHTGGGYNEQFF. This chain joins TRBV29-1 and TRBJ2-1; 8 bases line up with TRBD1. Losses at the gene ends were 8 bases for V and 3 bases for J; bases not matched to a gene: 6. There are 13 residues in the CDR3. Germline V gene lookup returns CDR1 SQVTM and CDR2 ANQGSEA.

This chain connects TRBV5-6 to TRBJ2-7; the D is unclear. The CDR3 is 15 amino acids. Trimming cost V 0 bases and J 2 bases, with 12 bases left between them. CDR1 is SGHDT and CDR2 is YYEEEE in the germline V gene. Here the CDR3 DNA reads TGTGCCAGCAGCTTGGGCTTTCCCTCTGCCTACGAGCAGTACTTC. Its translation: CASSLGFPSAYEQYF.

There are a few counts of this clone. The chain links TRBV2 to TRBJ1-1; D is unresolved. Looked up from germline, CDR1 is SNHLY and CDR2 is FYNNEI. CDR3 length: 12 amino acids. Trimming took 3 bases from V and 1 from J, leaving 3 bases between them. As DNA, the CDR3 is TGTGCCAGCAGTGATAGGAACACTGAAGCTTTCTTT. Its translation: CASSDRNTEAFF. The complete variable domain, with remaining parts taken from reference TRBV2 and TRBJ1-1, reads EPEVTQTPSHQVTQMGQEVILRCVPISNHLYFYWYRQILGQKVEFLVSFYNNEISEKSEIFDDQFSVERPDGSNFTLKIRSTKLEDSAMYFCASSDRNTEAFFGQGTRLTVV.

CDR3 bases: TGTGCCAGCAGCTTGAGGACGATCAACTATGGCTACACCTTC. This encodes CASSLRTINYGYTF. The rearrangement joins TRBV5-6 to TRBJ1-2; D uncertain. V was pared by 1 base and J by 2 bases, with 9 bases between. The CDR3 sequence is 14 residues long. CDR1 is SGHDT, CDR2 YYEEEE, per germline.

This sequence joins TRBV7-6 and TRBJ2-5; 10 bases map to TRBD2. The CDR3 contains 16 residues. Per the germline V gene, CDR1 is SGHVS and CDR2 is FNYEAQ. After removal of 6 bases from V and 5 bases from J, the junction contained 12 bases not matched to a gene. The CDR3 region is CASRRGGLAGVETQYF. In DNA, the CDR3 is TGTGCCAGCAGACGAGGTGGGCTAGCGGGGGTGGAGACCCAGTACTTC.

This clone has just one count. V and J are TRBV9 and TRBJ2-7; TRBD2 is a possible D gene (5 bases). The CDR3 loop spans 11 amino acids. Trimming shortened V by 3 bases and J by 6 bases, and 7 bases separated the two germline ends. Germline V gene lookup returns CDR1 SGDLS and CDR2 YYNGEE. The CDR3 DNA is TGTGCCAGCAGCGATGAGGGCGAGCAGTACTTC. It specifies CASSDEGEQYF.